The 17 T cell receptor beta chains below all came from one sample that was sequenced in a study of T-cell reconstitution after alpha-beta-depleted transplantation in children. Unique molecular identifiers were built into the TCRbeta library. From the PCR reads, TCRdb called clonotypes with MiXCR, one entry per CDR3 protein. There are fewer than 550,000 distinct CDR3 sequences in the sample; about 11% occur only once, and roughly 5.5% lies in the top ten. The input for sequencing was PBMCs from the stem cell graft donor, taken from the stem cell graft. Receptors were obtained from a human donor who donated a stem cell graft to a child with acute myeloid leukemia.

In its sample, this clonotype was seen a few times. This rearrangement joins TRBV7-3 to TRBJ2-6; D call uncertain. The CDR3 contains 17 residues. CDR1 is SGHTA, CDR2 FQGTGA, per germline. Trimming removed 3 bases at V and 0 bases at J, with 12 bases between. The CDR3 spells CASSLGSPGSGANVLTF. In DNA, the CDR3 is TGTGCCAGCAGCTTGGGCAGCCCCGGCTCTGGGGCCAACGTCCTGACTTTC.

Written as DNA, the CDR3 is TGTGCCAGCTCACCATTAGTAATGAGGAACACCGGGGAGCTGTTTTTT. It specifies CASSPLVMRNTGELFF. This chain uses TRBV18 with TRBJ2-2; D is unclear. The CDR3 consists of 16 residues. V lost 2 bases to trimming and J lost 1 base, with 11 bases between them. Looked up from germline, CDR1 is KGHSH and CDR2 is LQKENI.

The chain employs TRBV4-2 and TRBJ2-5; 10 bases fit TRBD2. There are 17 residues in the CDR3. V was pared by 1 base and J by 1 base, with 6 bases of the junction left unmatched. CDR1 is LGHNA, CDR2 YNFKEQ, per germline. The CDR3 bases are TGTGCCAGCAGCCAAGGGTCTAGCGGGAGAACCCAAGAGACCCAGTACTTC. The encoded protein is CASSQGSSGRTQETQYF.

The table lists this clonotype with many counts. The genes are TRBV6-2 or TRBV6-3 and TRBJ2-1; 11 positions match TRBD2. The germline CDR1 and CDR2 sequences are MNHEY and SVGEGT. V dropped 5 bases and J dropped 4; count of bases not matched to a gene: 4. The CDR3 extends over 15 amino acids. In DNA, the CDR3 is TGTGCCAGCAGTCTCCGACTAGCGGGATACAATGAGCAGTTCTTC. Translation: CASSLRLAGYNEQFF.

At least ten counts were recorded for this clonotype. The rearrangement links TRBV20-1 to TRBJ2-1; 9 nucleotides line up with TRBD2. Germline values: CDR1 DFQATT, CDR2 SNEGSKA (reference sequence). J was trimmed by 7 bases and V by 3 bases; bases with no gene match: 10. The CDR3 length is 15 residues. The CDR3 nucleotides are TGCAGTGCTAGGGGGGTAGCGGGGGAAGGGAATGAGCAGTTCTTC. Translation: CSARGVAGEGNEQFF.

This chain joins TRBV12-3 or TRBV12-4 and TRBJ2-7, with D perhaps given as TRBD1 or TRBD2 (5 bases each). The CDR3 spans 13 residues. With 4 bases removed from V and 5 bases from J, the gap between germline ends came to 12 bases. The CDR3 here is CASSSGPWDEQYF. CDR3 DNA sequence: TGTGCCAGCAGTTCGGGACCCTGGGACGAGCAGTACTTC.

The rearrangement links TRBV28 to TRBJ2-3, with a possible D match to TRBD2 (5 bases). Trimming took off 5 bases at V and 0 bases at J, with 12 bases between the two ends. The length of the CDR3 is 15 residues. Germline CDR1 reads MDHEN; CDR2 reads SYDVKM. This CDR3 is CASSPILASTDTQYF. CDR3 bases: TGTGCCAGCAGTCCCATTTTAGCGAGCACAGATACGCAGTATTTT.

This clonotype has a handful of counts. The gene calls are TRBV6-5 and TRBJ1-5; the match to TRBD1 covers 9 bases. V was clipped by 10 bases and J by 7 bases; unmatched bases: 11. The CDR3 is made up of 14 amino acids. The germline CDR1 and CDR2 sequences are MNHEY and SVGAGI. Written as DNA, the CDR3 is TGTGCCACAAGGGGTCAGACAGGGGGGCAGCCCCAGCATTTT. Protein sequence: CATRGQTGGQPQHF.

J is TRBJ1-1 and V is TRBV3-1; D remains ambiguous. V was shortened by 11 bases and J by 2 bases, with 21 bases between the two germline ends. The V gene's germline CDR1 is LGHDT and CDR2 YNNKEL (reference sequence). The CDR3 sequence is 15 residues long. The DNA for the CDR3 is TGTGCCTGCTCCCAAGCGCGGCGGCGAAACACTGAAGCTTTCTTT. Translating it yields CACSQARRRNTEAFF.

This clonotype turned up a few times. V is TRBV15 and J is TRBJ2-3; D might be TRBD1 (5 bases). There are 17 residues in the CDR3. Trimming shortened V by 5 bases and J by 2 bases, and 20 bases separated the two germline ends. Germline V gene data show CDR1 as LNHNV and CDR2 as YYDKDF (reference sequence). The CDR3 loop reads CATSGGLTVDYTDTQYF. The CDR3 region has the DNA TGTGCCACCAGCGGTGGGTTGACAGTGGATTACACAGATACGCAGTATTTT.

The V call is TRBV29-1, the J call TRBJ2-2, with D hard to call. This CDR3 is 12 amino acids long. V dropped 6 bases and J dropped 5 bases, with 10 bases sitting between them. Germline V gene data show CDR1 as SQVTM and CDR2 as ANQGSEA. DNA of the CDR3: TGCAGCGTGACATCCAAGACCGGGGAGCTGTTTTTT. Its translation: CSVTSKTGELFF.

This clonotype was recorded a few times. The J gene is TRBJ2-5, the V gene TRBV10-3; 8 bases align to TRBD1. CDR1 and CDR2 (germline): ENHRY, SYGVKD. CDR3 length equals 13 residues. Trimming cost V 3 bases and J 5 bases; bases outside gene matches: 2. The CDR3 spells CAISEGQGETQYF. In nucleotides, the CDR3 is TGTGCCATCAGTGAAGGACAGGGCGAGACCCAGTACTTC.

This rearrangement joins TRBV12-3 or TRBV12-4 to TRBJ2-3, with D possibly being TRBD1 (5 bases). The V gene lost 6 bases and the J gene lost 0 bases, with 13 bases spanning the gap. The CDR3 consists of 15 residues. CDR3 protein: CASSKTDSSTDTQYF. DNA of the CDR3: TGTGCCAGCAGCAAGACAGACTCTAGCACAGATACGCAGTATTTT.

This clonotype occurred a few times. This sequence joins TRBV9 and TRBJ2-6; no clear D. Between the trimmed V and J ends, which lost 3 bases and 4 bases, there was a span of 11 bases. Germline V lookup: CDR1 SGDLS, CDR2 YYNGEE. The CDR3 extends over 15 amino acids. CDR3 amino acids: CASSAQWTGANVLTF. The DNA for the CDR3 is TGTGCCAGCAGCGCCCAATGGACCGGGGCCAACGTCCTGACTTTC.

The table lists this clonotype with many counts. The V and J genes are TRBV29-1 and TRBJ2-3, with TRBD2 matching over 9 bases. Trimming cost V 8 bases and J 4 bases; bases outside gene matches: 7. The germline V gene encodes CDR1 SQVTM and CDR2 ANQGSEA. CDR3 length: 13 residues. The CDR3 here is CSTSGTSPDTQYF. DNA for the CDR3: TGCAGCACGTCCGGGACTAGCCCAGATACGCAGTATTTT.

The gene calls are TRBV10-3 and TRBJ1-5; no reliable D call. The germline V gene has CDR1 ENHRY and CDR2 SYGVKD. The CDR3 extends over 13 amino acids. Trimming left V 2 bases short and J 8 bases short, with 10 bases between. The CDR3 bases are TGTGCCATCAGTGAGACAGCAGAGGAGCCCCAGCATTTT. This codes for CAISETAEEPQHF.

This clonotype was picked up a small number of times. The chain links TRBV29-1 to TRBJ1-2; D ambiguous. Germline V CDR1 and CDR2: SQVTM, ANQGSEA. V was shortened by 5 bases and J by 2 bases, with 9 bases between the two germline ends. The CDR3 is 12 residues long. Here the CDR3 DNA reads TGCAGCGTTTATGTGGACAACTATGGCTACACCTTC. The encoded protein is CSVYVDNYGYTF.